This T cell receptor beta chain came from a study of shared clonotypes between healthy human individuals. At the level of the study: Each donor's CD4 naive and CD4 memory cells filled three plates apiece, CD8 naive two, and CD8 memory one. Whole-study results and caveats: Memory subsets generally showed smaller estimated richness than naive subsets did.

Assay execution proceeded at the deep level. Original methodology: Junction-only sequences produced by ImmunoSEQ had no quality scores, so filtering differed. The repertoire was sequenced with immunoSEQ multiplex PCR; TCRdb's copy has only in-frame clones and lacks some. V, J and clone size are those of that table, while D and trimming were read from the DNA. The sample has about 2.2 million clones; 85% to 95% are singletons. Points on this clone: Its target is unknown.

In the naive CD8 group, cells lacked CD45RO and were positively selected for CCR7, so terminally differentiated effector memory CD45RA+ cells were left out. The sample was naive CD8+ T cells from PBMCs. The receptor comes from a man between 18 and 29 years old in good health. Some clones in this sample may be carry-over from other donors' samples.

CDR3 sequence (DNA): TGTGCCAGCAGTGAATGGTACGAGCAGTACTTC. Its protein product is CASSEWYEQYF. This rearrangement joins TRBV2 to TRBJ2-7; unclear D gene. Germline V gene lookup returns CDR1 SNHLY and CDR2 FYNNEI. With 2 bases removed from V and 4 bases from J, the gap between germline ends came to 3 bases. This CDR3 has 11 residues.